A selection of T cell receptor beta chains follows, all from one sample in a study of T-cell memory formation after mild COVID-19. Using its own MiXCR run on the 5' RACE reads, TCRdb lists one record per CDR3 protein. The sample gives 550,000 to 700,000 distinct CDR3 sequences, over 15% of which show up once; around 12% is in the top ten. The sequencing input was PBMCs or a T cell subset sorted from them (not recorded which). These receptors all stem from an adult woman who had mild COVID-19 (a few samples of this study predate the infection). Cell type and time point are not known. The CDR3 runs from the conserved cysteine through the conserved F or W. D genes are given only for firm matches.

d_gene: TRBD1
v_gene: TRBV12-3/TRBV12-4
j_gene: TRBJ2-5
CDR3aa: CASSVNSGQFYAGQETQYF

d_gene: TRBD1
v_gene: TRBV29-1
j_gene: TRBJ1-1
CDR3aa: CSVGSTGEGAFF

d_gene: TRBD1
v_gene: TRBV7-2
j_gene: TRBJ2-7
CDR3aa: CASSLGGTGGIYEQYF

d_gene: NA
v_gene: TRBV2
j_gene: TRBJ2-3
CDR3aa: CARPPSTDTQYF

d_gene: NA
v_gene: TRBV6-1
j_gene: TRBJ2-1
CDR3aa: CASSELNEQFF

d_gene: NA
v_gene: TRBV7-8
j_gene: TRBJ2-5
CDR3aa: CASSLILAGVRETQYF

d_gene: TRBD1
v_gene: TRBV3-1
j_gene: TRBJ2-1
CDR3aa: CASSHRGTANNEQFF

d_gene: TRBD2
v_gene: TRBV4-1
j_gene: TRBJ2-7
CDR3aa: CASSHPPGTSIYEQYF

d_gene: NA
v_gene: TRBV9
j_gene: TRBJ1-5
CDR3aa: CASSVGGSNQPQHF

d_gene: TRBD1
v_gene: TRBV5-5
j_gene: TRBJ2-4
CDR3aa: CASSLEGQVKVKNIQYF

d_gene: TRBD2
v_gene: TRBV6-5
j_gene: TRBJ2-7
CDR3aa: CASSYINPYLAGGGYEQYF

d_gene: NA
v_gene: TRBV27
j_gene: TRBJ1-2
CDR3aa: CASSPRTNYGYTF

d_gene: TRBD2
v_gene: TRBV5-1
j_gene: TRBJ2-7
CDR3aa: CASSSGGDYEQYF

d_gene: NA
v_gene: TRBV6-5
j_gene: TRBJ1-5
CDR3aa: CASSTTGSQPQHF

d_gene: TRBD1
v_gene: TRBV27
j_gene: TRBJ2-7
CDR3aa: CASSLSQGVGDEQYF

d_gene: NA
v_gene: TRBV20-1
j_gene: TRBJ2-1
CDR3aa: CSGSRENPGNEQFF

d_gene: NA
v_gene: TRBV4-2
j_gene: TRBJ2-5
CDR3aa: CASSQDAGQETQYF

d_gene: TRBD2
v_gene: TRBV4-1
j_gene: TRBJ2-5
CDR3aa: CASSQEGGLAGSETQYF

d_gene: TRBD2
v_gene: TRBV20-1
j_gene: TRBJ2-1
CDR3aa: CSASRTSGRLGNEQFF

d_gene: NA
v_gene: TRBV18
j_gene: TRBJ1-4
CDR3aa: CASSPPLGAGGEKLFF

d_gene: NA
v_gene: TRBV12-3/TRBV12-4
j_gene: TRBJ2-5
CDR3aa: CASSLKRRGETQYF

d_gene: TRBD1
v_gene: TRBV6-5
j_gene: TRBJ2-1
CDR3aa: CASSYNAPGQGAFNEQFF

d_gene: TRBD1
v_gene: TRBV6-1
j_gene: TRBJ2-3
CDR3aa: CASSEGQGTDTQYF

d_gene: TRBD2
v_gene: TRBV7-6
j_gene: TRBJ2-5
CDR3aa: CASSRSGEAYQETQYF

d_gene: NA
v_gene: TRBV12-3/TRBV12-4
j_gene: TRBJ1-2
CDR3aa: CASSLTSGKNYGYTF

d_gene: NA
v_gene: TRBV29-1
j_gene: TRBJ1-1
CDR3aa: CSVEDIQGWNTEAFF

d_gene: NA
v_gene: TRBV6-1
j_gene: TRBJ2-1
CDR3aa: CASKKRPIGFDEQFF

d_gene: TRBD1
v_gene: TRBV12-3/TRBV12-4
j_gene: TRBJ2-4
CDR3aa: CASSYGQGHIQYF

d_gene: TRBD2
v_gene: TRBV6-6
j_gene: TRBJ2-3
CDR3aa: CASTYGASGRGVDTQYF

d_gene: TRBD1
v_gene: TRBV14
j_gene: TRBJ2-1
CDR3aa: CASSHPTGGKYNEQFF

d_gene: TRBD2
v_gene: TRBV6-2/TRBV6-3
j_gene: TRBJ2-3
CDR3aa: CASRPPSAGVTDTQYF

d_gene: NA
v_gene: TRBV4-2
j_gene: TRBJ1-2
CDR3aa: CASSQDPGQSYGYTF

d_gene: NA
v_gene: TRBV18
j_gene: TRBJ1-1
CDR3aa: CASSRGTSGEAFF

d_gene: TRBD1
v_gene: TRBV7-9
j_gene: TRBJ1-2
CDR3aa: CASNSGTGTYGYTF

d_gene: NA
v_gene: TRBV20-1
j_gene: TRBJ2-7
CDR3aa: CSASRSGSGTYEQYF

d_gene: TRBD2
v_gene: TRBV19
j_gene: TRBJ2-1
CDR3aa: CASSDRLANEQFF

d_gene: TRBD1
v_gene: TRBV27
j_gene: TRBJ1-1
CDR3aa: CASTSRQGATPEAFF

d_gene: NA
v_gene: TRBV5-1
j_gene: TRBJ2-3
CDR3aa: CASSGTSVSTDTQYF

d_gene: TRBD1
v_gene: TRBV3-1
j_gene: TRBJ1-2
CDR3aa: CASSQDLGTGANYGYTF

d_gene: NA
v_gene: TRBV4-1
j_gene: TRBJ2-3
CDR3aa: CASSQEVKTDTQYF

d_gene: TRBD1
v_gene: TRBV20-1
j_gene: TRBJ1-2
CDR3aa: CSVEGQAGYGYTF

d_gene: TRBD2
v_gene: TRBV9
j_gene: TRBJ2-3
CDR3aa: CASSGTQPGLAGERYF

d_gene: NA
v_gene: TRBV15
j_gene: TRBJ2-2
CDR3aa: CATSRLGGLAGELFF

d_gene: TRBD1
v_gene: TRBV12-3/TRBV12-4
j_gene: TRBJ1-1
CDR3aa: CASSLTGVRDTEAFF

d_gene: NA
v_gene: TRBV27
j_gene: TRBJ1-1
CDR3aa: CASSPRQSGLNTEAFF

d_gene: NA
v_gene: TRBV3-1
j_gene: TRBJ2-6
CDR3aa: CASSQDPHSGANVLTF

d_gene: NA
v_gene: TRBV12-3/TRBV12-4
j_gene: TRBJ2-3
CDR3aa: CASTNTDTQYF

d_gene: NA
v_gene: TRBV4-3
j_gene: TRBJ2-7
CDR3aa: CASSQEWVGKSYEQYF

d_gene: TRBD1
v_gene: TRBV5-1
j_gene: TRBJ1-2
CDR3aa: CASSAAGQARYGYTF

d_gene: NA
v_gene: TRBV11-3
j_gene: TRBJ2-1
CDR3aa: CASSSRGKGEQFF

d_gene: TRBD1
v_gene: TRBV24-1
j_gene: TRBJ2-7
CDR3aa: CATRDSGTGAYEQYF

d_gene: TRBD2
v_gene: TRBV7-9
j_gene: TRBJ2-2
CDR3aa: CASSLEGLARVVLNTGELFF